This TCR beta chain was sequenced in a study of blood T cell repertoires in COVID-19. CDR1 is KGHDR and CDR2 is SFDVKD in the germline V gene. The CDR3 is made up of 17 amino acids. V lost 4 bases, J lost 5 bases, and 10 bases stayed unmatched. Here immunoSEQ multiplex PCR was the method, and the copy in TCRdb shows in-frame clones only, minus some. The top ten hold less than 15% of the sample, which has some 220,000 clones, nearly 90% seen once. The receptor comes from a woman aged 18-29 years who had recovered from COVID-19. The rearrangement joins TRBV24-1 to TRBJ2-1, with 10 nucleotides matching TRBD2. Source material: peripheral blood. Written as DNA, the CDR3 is TGTGCCACCAGTGAGGGGCGAGCGGGAGGGCCTGACAATGAGCAGTTCTTC. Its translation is CATSEGRAGGPDNEQFF.